Listed below are T cell receptor beta chains from one sample, sequenced in a study of blood T cell repertoires in COVID-19. Produced via immunoSEQ multiplex PCR; TCRdb's table is partial and in-frame only. The sample includes some 190,000 clones, about four fifths of them seen just once. The sequencing input was peripheral blood. The receptor set was obtained from a woman aged 80 or over with active or convalescent COVID-19. The CDR3 runs from the conserved cysteine through the conserved F or W. A D gene is named only where the DNA matches it firmly. The size field is filled for only some rows; it gives once, few, many or a size class.

d_call	v_call	j_call	clone_size	cdr3_aa	cdr3_nt
NA	TRBV2	TRBJ1-5	NA	CASSVTGIRQPQHF	TGTGCCAGCAGCGTAACAGGGATTCGACAGCCCCAGCATTTT
NA	TRBV6-6	TRBJ1-5	few	CASSYRGRGQPQHF	TGTGCCAGCAGTTACAGGGGCCGGGGGCAGCCCCAGCATTTT
TRBD1	TRBV5-6	TRBJ2-3	NA	CASSSRDRGTDTQYF	TGTGCCAGCAGCTCCCGGGACAGGGGGACAGATACGCAGTATTTT
TRBD1	TRBV19	TRBJ1-1	few	CASSMRTGGLNTEAFF	TGTGCCAGTAGTATGCGCACAGGGGGCTTGAACACTGAAGCTTTCTTT
NA	TRBV5-1	TRBJ1-5	NA	CASSLSGGGQPQHF	TGCGCCAGCAGCTTGTCCGGGGGAGGGCAGCCCCAGCATTTT
TRBD2	TRBV18	TRBJ2-3	NA	CASSPRGLAADTQYF	TGTGCCAGCTCACCCCGGGGACTAGCCGCAGATACGCAGTATTTT
NA	TRBV7-2	TRBJ2-7	NA	CASSLNWAGEQYF	TGTGCCAGCAGCTTAAACTGGGCGGGCGAGCAGTACTTC
TRBD1	TRBV19	TRBJ1-5	NA	CASGLRDSVNQPQHF	TGTGCCAGCGGCCTACGGGACAGCGTAAATCAGCCCCAGCATTTT
NA	TRBV18	TRBJ1-6	NA	CASSPDRPNSPLHF	TGTGCCAGCTCACCCGACAGGCCAAATTCACCCCTCCACTTT
TRBD2	TRBV7-3	TRBJ2-3	NA	CASSLASSSGTKGYTQYF	TGTGCCAGCAGCTTAGCCTCCTCTAGCGGAACAAAAGGGTATACGCAGTATTTT
NA	TRBV21-1	TRBJ1-1	NA	CASSRGQGNTEAFF	TGTGCCAGCAGCCGTGGACAGGGGAACACTGAAGCTTTCTTT
TRBD1	TRBV7-8	TRBJ2-7	NA	CASSIPGQGSYEQYF	TGTGCCAGCAGCATCCCGGGACAGGGTTCCTACGAGCAGTACTTC
TRBD1	TRBV7-6	TRBJ1-4	NA	CASSSKLVGRDRGPANEKLFF	TGTGCCAGCAGCTCGAAACTTGTTGGCCGGGACAGGGGGCCTGCTAATGAAAAACTGTTTTTT
NA	TRBV3-1/TRBV3-2	TRBJ1-6	NA	CASSQVQGNSPLHF	TGTGCCAGCAGCCAAGTCCAGGGAAATTCACCCCTCCACTTT
TRBD1	TRBV5-4	TRBJ1-1	NA	CASSFTGGAFPLNTEAFF	TGTGCCAGCAGTTTCACAGGGGGCGCTTTCCCCTTGAACACTGAAGCTTTCTTT
TRBD2	TRBV5-1	TRBJ2-5	once	CASSLRLAGQETQYF	TGCGCCAGCAGTCTACGACTAGCGGGCCAAGAGACCCAGTACTTC
NA	TRBV18	TRBJ1-2	NA	CASSRNPTGMDSYGYTF	TGTGCCAGCTCGCGAAATCCTACAGGGATGGACTCCTATGGCTACACCTTC
NA	TRBV11-3	TRBJ2-1	NA	CASSIGGGSYNEQFF	TGTGCCAGCAGCATAGGGGGAGGCTCCTACAATGAGCAGTTCTTC
NA	TRBV27	TRBJ2-3	NA	CASSPRTITDTQYF	TGTGCCAGCAGTCCCAGGACTATCACAGATACGCAGTATTTT
TRBD2	TRBV19	TRBJ2-1	NA	CASSPRTSENEQFF	TGTGCCAGTAGTCCCCGGACTAGCGAAAATGAGCAGTTCTTC
NA	TRBV11-2	TRBJ1-5	NA	CASSLEGGSNQPQHF	TGTGCCAGCAGCTTAGAGGGAGGTAGCAATCAGCCCCAGCATTTT
NA	TRBV7-2	TRBJ1-5	NA	CASSLEVGRVNQPQHF	TGTGCCAGCAGCTTAGAGGTAGGGAGAGTCAATCAGCCCCAGCATTTT
NA	TRBV2	TRBJ1-1	few	CASSEQGMGFTEAFF	TGTGCCAGCAGTGAGCAGGGAATGGGGTTCACTGAAGCTTTCTTT
NA	TRBV7-9	TRBJ1-5	NA	CASSRDGGGNQPQHF	TGTGCCAGCAGCCGGGACGGAGGGGGCAATCAGCCCCAGCATTTT
NA	TRBV19	TRBJ1-2	few	CASSSFPQRDGYTF	TGTGCCAGTAGTTCTTTCCCGCAGCGGGATGGCTACACCTTC
TRBD2	TRBV27	TRBJ2-1	NA	CASRGDGRDSYNEQFF	TGTGCCAGCAGGGGAGATGGGAGGGACTCCTACAATGAGCAGTTCTTC
TRBD1	TRBV18	TRBJ2-7	NA	CASSPTPGQVPYEQYF	TGTGCCAGCTCACCTACCCCGGGACAGGTCCCCTACGAGCAGTACTTC
TRBD1	TRBV2	TRBJ1-5	NA	CASSVRDRVGYQPQHF	TGTGCCAGCAGTGTGAGGGACAGGGTGGGTTACCAGCCCCAGCATTTT
TRBD1	TRBV5-4	TRBJ1-1	NA	CASSPQTGLAEAFF	TGTGCCAGCAGCCCCCAGACAGGGCTGGCTGAAGCTTTCTTT
TRBD2	TRBV10-3	TRBJ2-7	NA	CAIKRGLAGGGDEQYF	TGTGCCATCAAAAGAGGACTAGCGGGAGGCGGGGACGAGCAGTACTTC
TRBD1	TRBV6-5	TRBJ1-2	NA	CASRGTGQTNYGYTF	TGTGCCAGCCGGGGGACAGGACAGACCAACTATGGCTACACCTTC
TRBD2	TRBV6-6	TRBJ2-1	NA	CASSSGRAYNEQFF	TGTGCCAGCAGTAGCGGGAGGGCCTACAATGAGCAGTTCTTC
NA	TRBV5-1	TRBJ2-5	NA	CASSSTGTQETQYF	TGCGCCAGCAGCTCTACCGGGACACAAGAGACCCAGTACTTC
TRBD1	TRBV30	TRBJ2-1	NA	CACRPGQGKSSGNEQFF	TGTGCCTGCAGGCCGGGACAGGGAAAGTCGTCGGGCAATGAGCAGTTCTTC
NA	TRBV28	TRBJ1-4	NA	CASKTEPATNEKLFF	TGTGCCAGCAAGACAGAACCTGCAACTAATGAAAAACTGTTTTTT
NA	TRBV30	TRBJ2-7	few	CAWSDKGTRRPYEQYF	TGTGCCTGGAGCGACAAAGGGACACGGCGACCCTACGAGCAGTACTTC
NA	TRBV29-1	TRBJ2-4	NA	CSVEFAGSWGNIQYF	TGCAGCGTTGAGTTCGCAGGGTCCTGGGGAAACATTCAGTACTTC
NA	TRBV28	TRBJ1-4	once	CASSEGGGTNEKLFF	TGTGCCAGCAGCGAGGGAGGGGGAACTAATGAAAAACTGTTTTTT
NA	TRBV28	TRBJ1-1	NA	CASSTQPLERNTEAFF	TGTGCCAGCAGTACCCAACCCTTGGAGAGGAACACTGAAGCTTTCTTT
NA	TRBV18	TRBJ1-1	NA	CASSPDSPEAFF	TGTGCCAGCTCACCGGACAGCCCTGAAGCTTTCTTT
NA	TRBV19	TRBJ2-4	NA	CASSRGDKNIQYF	TGTGCCAGTAGTAGGGGGGACAAAAACATTCAGTACTTC
NA	TRBV7-9	TRBJ2-1	NA	CASRLDNEQFF	TGTGCCAGCAGACTAGATAATGAGCAGTTCTTC
TRBD2	TRBV5-4	TRBJ2-7	NA	CASSPQRGSSYEQYF	TGTGCCAGCAGCCCTCAGCGGGGGAGCTCCTACGAGCAGTACTTC
TRBD2	TRBV28	TRBJ2-1	NA	CASSSTSGSSRNEQFF	TGTGCCAGCAGTTCTACTAGCGGGAGCTCTAGGAATGAGCAGTTCTTC
TRBD1	TRBV5-1	TRBJ2-6	NA	CASSLGQGSGANVLTF	TGCGCCAGCAGCTTGGGACAGGGCTCTGGGGCCAACGTCCTGACTTTC